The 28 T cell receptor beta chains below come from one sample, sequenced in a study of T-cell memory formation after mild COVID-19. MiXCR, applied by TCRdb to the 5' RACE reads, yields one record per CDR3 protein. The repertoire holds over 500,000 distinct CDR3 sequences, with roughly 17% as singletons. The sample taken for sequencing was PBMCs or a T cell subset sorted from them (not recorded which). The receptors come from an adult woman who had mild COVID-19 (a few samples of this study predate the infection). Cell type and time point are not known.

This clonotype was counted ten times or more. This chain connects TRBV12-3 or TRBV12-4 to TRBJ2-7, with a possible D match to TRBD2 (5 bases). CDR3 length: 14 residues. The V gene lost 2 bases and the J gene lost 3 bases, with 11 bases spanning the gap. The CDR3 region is CASSLSERDYEQYF. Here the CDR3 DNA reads TGTGCCAGCAGTTTATCCGAGAGGGACTACGAGCAGTACTTC.

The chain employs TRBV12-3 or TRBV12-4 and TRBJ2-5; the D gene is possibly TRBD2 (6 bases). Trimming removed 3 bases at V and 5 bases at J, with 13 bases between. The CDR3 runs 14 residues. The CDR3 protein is CASSFGGKAETQYF. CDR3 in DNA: TGTGCCAGCAGTTTCGGGGGTAAGGCGGAGACCCAGTACTTC.

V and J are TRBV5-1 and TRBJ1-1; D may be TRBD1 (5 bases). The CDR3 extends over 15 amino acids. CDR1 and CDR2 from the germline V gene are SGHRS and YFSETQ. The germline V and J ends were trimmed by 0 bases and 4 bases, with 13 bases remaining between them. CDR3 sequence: CASSLAPRGPTEAFF. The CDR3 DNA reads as TGCGCCAGCAGCTTGGCCCCTAGGGGTCCCACTGAAGCTTTCTTT.

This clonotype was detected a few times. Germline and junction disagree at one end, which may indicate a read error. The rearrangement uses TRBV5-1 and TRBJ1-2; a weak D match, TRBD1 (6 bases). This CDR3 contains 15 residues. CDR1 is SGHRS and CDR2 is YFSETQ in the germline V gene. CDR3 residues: CASTSRVGANYGYTF. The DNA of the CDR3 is TGTGCCAGCACCTCTAGGGTGGGGGCCAACTATGGCTACACCTTC.

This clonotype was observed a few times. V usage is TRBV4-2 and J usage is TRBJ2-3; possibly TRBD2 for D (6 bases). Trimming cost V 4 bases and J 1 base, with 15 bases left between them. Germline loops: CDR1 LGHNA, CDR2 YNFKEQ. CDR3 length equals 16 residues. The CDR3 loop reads CASSPSWGGGTDTQYF. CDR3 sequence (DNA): TGTGCCAGCAGCCCGAGCTGGGGCGGGGGCACAGATACGCAGTATTTT.

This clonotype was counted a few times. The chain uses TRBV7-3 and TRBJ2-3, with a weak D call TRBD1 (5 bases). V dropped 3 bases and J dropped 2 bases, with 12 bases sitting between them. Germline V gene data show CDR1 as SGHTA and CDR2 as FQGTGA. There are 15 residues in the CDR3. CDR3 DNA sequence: TGTGCCAGCAGCTTGCAGGGTGGTCCCACAGATACGCAGTATTTT. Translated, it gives CASSLQGGPTDTQYF.

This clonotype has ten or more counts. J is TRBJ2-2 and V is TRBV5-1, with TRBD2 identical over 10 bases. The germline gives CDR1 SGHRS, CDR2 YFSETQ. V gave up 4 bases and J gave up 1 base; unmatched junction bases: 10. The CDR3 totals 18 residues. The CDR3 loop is CASSRWGRTSGNTGELFF. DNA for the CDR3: TGCGCCAGCAGCCGATGGGGGCGGACTAGCGGGAACACCGGGGAGCTGTTTTTT.

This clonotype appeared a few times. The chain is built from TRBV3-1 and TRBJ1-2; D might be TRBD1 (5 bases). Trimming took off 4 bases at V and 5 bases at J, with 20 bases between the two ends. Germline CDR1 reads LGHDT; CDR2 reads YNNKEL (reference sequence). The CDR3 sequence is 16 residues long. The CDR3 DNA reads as TGTGCCAGCAGCCGGCCAGGGACGGCACGGGGTTATGGCTACACCTTC. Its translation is CASSRPGTARGYGYTF. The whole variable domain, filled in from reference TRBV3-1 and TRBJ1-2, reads DTAVSQTPKYLVTQMGNDKSIKCEQNLGHDTMYWYKQDSKKFLKIMFSYNNKELIINETVPNRFSPKSPDKAHLNLHINSLELGDSAVYFCASSRPGTARGYGYTFGSGTRLTVV.

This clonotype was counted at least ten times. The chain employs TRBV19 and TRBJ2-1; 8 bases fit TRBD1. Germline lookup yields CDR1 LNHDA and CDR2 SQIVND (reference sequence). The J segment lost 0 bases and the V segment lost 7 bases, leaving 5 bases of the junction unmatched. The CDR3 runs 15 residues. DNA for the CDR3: TGTGCCAGTAACAGGGGGTCGAGCTCCTACAATGAGCAGTTCTTC. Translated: CASNRGSSSYNEQFF. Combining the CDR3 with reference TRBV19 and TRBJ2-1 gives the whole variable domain DGGITQSPKYLFRKEGQNVTLSCEQNLNHDAMYWYRQDPGQGLRLIYYSQIVNDFQKGDIAEGYSVSREKKESFPLTVTSAQKNPTAFYLCASNRGSSSYNEQFFGPGTRLTVL.

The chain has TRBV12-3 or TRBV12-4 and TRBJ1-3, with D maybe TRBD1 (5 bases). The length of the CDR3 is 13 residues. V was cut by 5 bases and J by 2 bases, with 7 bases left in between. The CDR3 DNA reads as TGTGCCAGCAGTGGGACGGCTGGAAACACCATATATTTT. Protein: CASSGTAGNTIYF.

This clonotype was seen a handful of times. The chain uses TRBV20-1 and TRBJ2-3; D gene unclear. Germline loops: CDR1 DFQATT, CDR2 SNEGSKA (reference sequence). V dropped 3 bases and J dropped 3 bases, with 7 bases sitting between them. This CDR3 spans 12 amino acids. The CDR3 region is CSASLGTDTQYF. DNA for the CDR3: TGCAGTGCTAGTCTTGGGACAGATACGCAGTATTTT.

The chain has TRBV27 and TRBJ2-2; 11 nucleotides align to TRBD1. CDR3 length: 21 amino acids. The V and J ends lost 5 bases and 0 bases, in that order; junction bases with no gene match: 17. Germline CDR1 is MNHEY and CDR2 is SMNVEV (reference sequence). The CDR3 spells CASSPYLGQGGPRPNTGELFF. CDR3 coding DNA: TGTGCCAGCAGTCCCTACCTGGGACAGGGGGGTCCTCGGCCGAACACCGGGGAGCTGTTTTTT.

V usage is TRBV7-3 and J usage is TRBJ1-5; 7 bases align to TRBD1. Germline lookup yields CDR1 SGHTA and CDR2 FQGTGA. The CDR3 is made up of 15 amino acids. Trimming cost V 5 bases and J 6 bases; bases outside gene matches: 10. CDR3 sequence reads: CASSPGGQGGQPQHF. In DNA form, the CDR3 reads TGTGCCAGCAGCCCAGGGGGGCAGGGTGGTCAGCCCCAGCATTTT. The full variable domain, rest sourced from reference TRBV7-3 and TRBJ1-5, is GAGVSQTPSNKVTEKGKYVELRCDPISGHTALYWYRQSLGQGPEFLIYFQGTGAADDSGLPNDRFFAVRPEGSVSTLKIQRTERGDSAVYLCASSPGGQGGQPQHFGDGTRLSIL.

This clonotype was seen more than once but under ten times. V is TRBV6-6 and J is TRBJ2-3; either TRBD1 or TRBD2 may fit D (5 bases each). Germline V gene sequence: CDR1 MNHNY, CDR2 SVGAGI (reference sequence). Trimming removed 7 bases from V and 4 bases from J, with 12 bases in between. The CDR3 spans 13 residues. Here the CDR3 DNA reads TGTGCCAGCAACCGCCTGGGGGCAGATACGCAGTATTTT. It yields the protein CASNRLGADTQYF.

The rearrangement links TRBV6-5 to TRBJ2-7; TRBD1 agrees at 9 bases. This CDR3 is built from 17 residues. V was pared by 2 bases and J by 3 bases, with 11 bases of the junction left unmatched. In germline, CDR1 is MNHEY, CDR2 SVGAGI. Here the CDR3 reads CASSYEPRGQGNYEQYF. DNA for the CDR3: TGTGCCAGCAGTTACGAGCCCCGGGGACAGGGCAACTACGAGCAGTACTTC.

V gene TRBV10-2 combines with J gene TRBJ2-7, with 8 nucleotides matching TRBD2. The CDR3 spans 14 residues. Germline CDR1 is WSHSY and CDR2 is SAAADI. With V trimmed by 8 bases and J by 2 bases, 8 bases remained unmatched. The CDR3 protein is CASGPGGRAYEQYF. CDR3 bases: TGCGCCAGCGGTCCGGGGGGGAGGGCCTACGAGCAGTACTTC.

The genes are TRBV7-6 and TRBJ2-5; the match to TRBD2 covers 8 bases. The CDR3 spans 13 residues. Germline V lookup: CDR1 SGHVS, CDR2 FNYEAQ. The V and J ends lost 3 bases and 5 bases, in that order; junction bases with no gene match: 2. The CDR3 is CASSLRGDETQYF. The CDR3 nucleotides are TGTGCCAGCAGCTTGCGGGGGGACGAGACCCAGTACTTC.

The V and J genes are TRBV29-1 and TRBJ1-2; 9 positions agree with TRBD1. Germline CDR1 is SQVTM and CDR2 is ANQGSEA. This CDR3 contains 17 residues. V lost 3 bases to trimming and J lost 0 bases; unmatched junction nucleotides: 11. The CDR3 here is CSVDSGAGQGSNYGYTF. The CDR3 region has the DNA TGCAGCGTTGACTCCGGTGCGGGACAGGGATCTAACTATGGCTACACCTTC.

CDR3 bases: TGTGCCAGCAGCTTATCCGTTTTGAACACTGAAGCTTTCTTT. Translating gives CASSLSVLNTEAFF. This chain joins TRBV7-2 and TRBJ1-1; no clear D gene. Germline V gene data show CDR1 as SGHTA and CDR2 as FQGNSA. The V gene lost 2 bases and the J gene lost 0 bases, with 7 bases spanning the gap. This CDR3 has 14 amino acids.

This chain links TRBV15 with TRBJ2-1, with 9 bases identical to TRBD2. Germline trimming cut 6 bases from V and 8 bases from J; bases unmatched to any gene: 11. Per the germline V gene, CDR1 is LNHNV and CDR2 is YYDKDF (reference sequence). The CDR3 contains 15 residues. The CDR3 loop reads CATRVGVAGVYEQFF. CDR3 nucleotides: TGTGCCACCAGGGTTGGGGTAGCGGGAGTGTATGAGCAGTTCTTC.

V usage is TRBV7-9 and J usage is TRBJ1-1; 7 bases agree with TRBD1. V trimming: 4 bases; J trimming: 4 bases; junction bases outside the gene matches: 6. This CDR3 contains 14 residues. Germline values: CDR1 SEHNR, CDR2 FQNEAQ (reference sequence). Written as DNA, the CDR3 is TGTGCCAGCAGCTCAAGAGACAGGGTCACTGAAGCTTTCTTT. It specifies CASSSRDRVTEAFF. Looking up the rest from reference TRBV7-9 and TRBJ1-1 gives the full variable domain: DTGVSQNPRHKITKRGQNVTFRCDPISEHNRLYWYRQTLGQGPEFLTYFQNEAQLEKSRLLSDRFSAERPKGSFSTLEIQRTEQGDSAMYLCASSSRDRVTEAFFGQGTRLTVV.

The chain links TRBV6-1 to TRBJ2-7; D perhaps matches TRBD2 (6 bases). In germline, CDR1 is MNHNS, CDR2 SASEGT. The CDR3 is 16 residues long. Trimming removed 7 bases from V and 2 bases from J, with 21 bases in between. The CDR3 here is CASTPPGGLGAYEQYF. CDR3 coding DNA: TGTGCCAGCACCCCGCCCGGGGGACTTGGGGCCTACGAGCAGTACTTC.

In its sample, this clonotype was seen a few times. CDR3 coding DNA: TGTGCCAGCAGCCAAGCGGGGCGCTCTTCCTACGAGCAGTACTTC. As protein: CASSQAGRSSYEQYF. The chain combines TRBV3-1 with TRBJ2-7, with D tentatively TRBD1 or TRBD2 (5 bases each). The CDR3 length is 15 residues. CDR1 LGHDT and CDR2 YNNKEL come from the germline V gene (reference sequence). V lost 1 base, J lost 1 base, and 11 bases lay in between.

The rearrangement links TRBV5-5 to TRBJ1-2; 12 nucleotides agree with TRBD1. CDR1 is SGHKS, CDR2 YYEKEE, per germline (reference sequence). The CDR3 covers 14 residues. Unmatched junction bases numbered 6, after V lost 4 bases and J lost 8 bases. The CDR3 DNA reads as TGTGCCAGCAGCGGGACAGGGGGCGCGAGGGGCTACACCTTC. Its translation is CASSGTGGARGYTF.

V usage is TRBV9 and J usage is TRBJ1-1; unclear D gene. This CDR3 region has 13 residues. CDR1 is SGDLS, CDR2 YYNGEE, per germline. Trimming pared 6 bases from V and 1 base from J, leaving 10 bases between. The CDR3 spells CASTRVPNTEAFF. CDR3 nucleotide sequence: TGTGCCAGCACCCGGGTTCCGAACACTGAAGCTTTCTTT.

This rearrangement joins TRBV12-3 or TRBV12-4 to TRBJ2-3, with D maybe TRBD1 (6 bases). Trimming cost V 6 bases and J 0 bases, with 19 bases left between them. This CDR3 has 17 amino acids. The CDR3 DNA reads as TGTGCCAGCAGCTTGCTGAACAGGGCTCCTAGCACAGATACGCAGTATTTT. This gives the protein CASSLLNRAPSTDTQYF.

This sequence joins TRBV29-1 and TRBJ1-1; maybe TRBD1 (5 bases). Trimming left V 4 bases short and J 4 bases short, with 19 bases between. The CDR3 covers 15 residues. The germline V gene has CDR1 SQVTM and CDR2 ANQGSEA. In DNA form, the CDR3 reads TGCAGCGTTGCCCCCCACAGGACAACGAGCACTGAAGCTTTCTTT. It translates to CSVAPHRTTSTEAFF.

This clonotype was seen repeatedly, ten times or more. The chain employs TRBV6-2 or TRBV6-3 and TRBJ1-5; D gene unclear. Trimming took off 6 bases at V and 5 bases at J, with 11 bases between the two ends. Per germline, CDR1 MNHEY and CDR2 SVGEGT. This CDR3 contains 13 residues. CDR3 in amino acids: CASRNSADQPQHF. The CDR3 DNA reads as TGTGCCAGCAGAAACTCGGCGGATCAGCCCCAGCATTTT.